These T cell receptor beta chains were read from a single sample in a study of tumor-infiltrating lymphocytes in primary liver carcinoma. Each CDR3 protein gets one entry after TCRdb re-called the multiplex PCR reads with MiXCR. In the table there are 100,000 or so distinct CDR3 sequences, around 71% of which are singletons. Sequencing input: liver tumor tissue from sampling region 2. These receptors were taken from a woman aged 55-70 years with primary liver carcinoma and hepatitis B virus infection. CDR3s include the opening cysteine and the closing phenylalanine or tryptophan. D genes are given only for firm matches. A row's size may be missing; if present it is once, few, many or a size class.

d_gene | j_gene | abundance | v_gene | CDR3nt | CDR3aa
NA | TRBJ2-7 | NA | TRBV28 | TGTGCCAGCAGCTTGACCCGGGGACCCCCCTACGAGCAGTACTTC | CASSLTRGPPYEQYF
TRBD1 | TRBJ1-6 | NA | TRBV12-3/TRBV12-4 | TGTGCCAGCTGTTTTCAGACAGGGTATAATTCACCCCTCCACTTT | CASCFQTGYNSPLHF
NA | TRBJ2-1 | NA | TRBV6-2/TRBV6-3 | TGTGCCAACAAGGACGGTTACAATGAGCAGTCCTTC | CANKDGYNEQSF
NA | TRBJ2-3 | NA | TRBV4-1 | TGCGCCAGCAGCCAGACGATCGGAACAGGTACACAGTATTTT | CASSQTIGTGTQYF
NA | TRBJ2-3 | many | TRBV29-1 | TGCAGCGTTGAGGGGGGGCGCAAGGTAGATACGCAGTATTTT | CSVEGGRKVDTQYF
NA | TRBJ2-1 | NA | TRBV11-2 | TGTGCCAGCAGCTTGTCGAAGGAGGGGTACAATGAGCAGTTCTTC | CASSLSKEGYNEQFF
TRBD2 | TRBJ2-7 | once | TRBV6-1 | TGTGGCAGCAGCGGGGCGCACGCGCAGAACTTC | CGSSGAHAQNF
NA | TRBJ1-1 | NA | TRBV18 | TGTGCCAGCTCACCACGCCCGGACTTCCTGAACACTGAAGCTTTCTTT | CASSPRPDFLNTEAFF
TRBD2 | TRBJ2-1 | few | TRBV19 | TGTGCCAGTAGAACCTCCCGAGCGGGAGGGCTCCCCAATGAGCAGTTCTTC | CASRTSRAGGLPNEQFF
TRBD2 | TRBJ2-1 | once | TRBV29-1 | TGCAGGGTTGAAGCCTACCGGGACTATTTTCAGTTCTTC | CRVEAYRDYFQFF
NA | TRBJ2-3 | few | TRBV4-2 | TGTGCCAGCAGCCAAGTGGAGGCAGGGCGCATAGATACGCAGTATTTT | CASSQVEAGRIDTQYF
TRBD2 | TRBJ2-2 | NA | TRBV29-1 | TGCAGCATGGGGGCACATGGTAGCGGGAGGAATCACGGGGAGCTGTTTTTT | CSMGAHGSGRNHGELFF
TRBD1 | TRBJ1-2 | many | TRBV28 | TGTGCCAGCAGTTCCCGGCGGGACAGGGGATCGGGTGGCTACACCTTC | CASSSRRDRGSGGYTF
TRBD2 | TRBJ2-2 | NA | TRBV5-1 | TGCGCCAGCAGCCGCATGGGGTCAGTAGCGGGAGTTACCGGGGAGCTGTCTTTT | CASSRMGSVAGVTGELSF
TRBD1 | TRBJ1-2 | NA | TRBV6-2/TRBV6-3 | TGTGCCAGCAGCGAAACAGGGGAGCGCTGCTACACCTTC | CASSETGERCYTF
NA | TRBJ1-2 | many | TRBV6-5 | TGTGCCAGCAGATCCGGGACCGGCCTTGAGGGCTACACCTTC | CASRSGTGLEGYTF
TRBD1 | TRBJ2-3 | NA | TRBV18 | TGTGCCAGCCCACCATCACAGGGGACCACAGATACGCAGTATTTT | CASPPSQGTTDTQYF
NA | TRBJ2-3 | NA | TRBV10-2 | TGCGCCAGCAGCCTCGGGACTTGCACGGATACGCAGTATTTT | CASSLGTCTDTQYF
NA | TRBJ2-3 | NA | TRBV19 | TGTGCCAGTAGTATGTCGGGGGCCGCAGATACGCAGTATTTT | CASSMSGAADTQYF
NA | TRBJ2-1 | NA | TRBV11-2 | TGTGCCAGCAGCTTCATCCTACTGAGGAGCTCCTACAATGAGCAGTTCTTC | CASSFILLRSSYNEQFF
NA | TRBJ2-5 | NA | TRBV11-2 | TGTGACAGCAGCTACTCCCGTGGTAGCGAGAGAGAGACCCAGTGCTTC | CDSSYSRGSERETQCF
NA | TRBJ2-7 | many | TRBV6-5 | TGTGCCATCTCCAGGGGTAGCTCCTACGAGCAGTACTTC | CAISRGSSYEQYF
NA | TRBJ2-3 | NA | TRBV4-1 | TGCGCCAGCAGAGATAGTCTTAGCACAAATACGCAGTATTTT | CASRDSLSTNTQYF
NA | TRBJ1-1 | many | TRBV28 | TGTGCCAGCAGTTTGGCCCCTTTAGGGATGAGTGAAGCTTTCTTT | CASSLAPLGMSEAFF